What follows describes a single TCR beta chain. Its antigen remains unknown. V lost 6 bases to trimming and J lost 5 bases; unmatched junction nucleotides: 9. The CDR3 extends over 15 amino acids. Germline CDR1 and CDR2: SNHLY and FYNNEI. These data are taken from a study of STAT5B mutations in CD4+ large granular lymphocyte leukemia. Study-wide context: Among healthy controls, a particular HLA allele went with more CDR3 'QG' motifs. Overall study findings and caveats: Roughly a quarter of private leukemic clonotypes occurred rarely in other patients' non-leukemic repertoires. 8/27 top patient clones versus 2/35 control clones were TRBV06-family.

The survey-level immunoSEQ assay was used. TCRdb keeps only in-frame clones here, not all; method: immunoSEQ multiplex PCR. The sample contains 20,000 to 25,000 clones, 65% to 80% of which appear only once. The chain uses TRBV2 and TRBJ2-7, with TRBD2 matching over 11 bases. The sequencing input was CD4+ T cells from blood buffy coats. This TCR was sampled from a human donor in good health. DNA for the CDR3: TGTGCCAGCAGCGCCAATAGCGGGGGGGCCAACGAGCAGTACTTC. This gives the protein CASSANSGGANEQYF.